A selection of T cell receptor beta chains follows, all from one sample in a study of control samples from healthy donors and cancer patients. Clones were sequenced by immunoSEQ multiplex PCR, and TCRdb holds only the in-frame ones, with some missing. This repertoire shows about 130,000 clones, 90% found once; its top ten account for almost 2.5%. The sample consisted of blood. These receptors were obtained from a man between 18 and 29 years old in good health. CDR3s include the opening cysteine and the closing phenylalanine or tryptophan. Each record gives: J gene, clone size, D gene, V gene, CDR3 protein, CDR3 DNA. D genes are given only for firm matches. Size tells how often a clone was seen (once, few, many) or the class of an expanded clone, and some rows leave it out.

TRBJ1-6	many	TRBD1	TRBV13	CASRPGTGVSPLHF	TGTGCCAGCAGACCCGGGACAGGGGTCTCACCCCTCCACTTT
TRBJ1-3	-	-	TRBV9	CASSVGQGPGNTIYF	TGTGCCAGCAGCGTAGGGCAGGGGCCTGGAAACACCATATATTTT
TRBJ1-6	-	-	TRBV5-1	CASSLDGGWNSPLHF	TGCGCCAGCAGCTTGGATGGGGGGTGGAATTCACCCCTCCACTTT
TRBJ1-2	once	-	TRBV6-5	CASTKPSGGYTF	TGTGCCAGCACCAAACCGAGTGGGGGCTACACCTTC
TRBJ1-2	-	-	TRBV19	CASSIDWHSDGYTF	TGTGCCAGTAGTATAGATTGGCATTCGGATGGCTACACCTTC
TRBJ2-5	once	-	TRBV28	CASEGLQETQYF	TGTGCCAGCGAGGGCCTGCAGGAGACCCAGTACTTC
TRBJ2-2	-	-	TRBV11-2	CASSLDGHTGELFF	TGTGCCAGCAGCTTAGACGGTCACACCGGGGAGCTGTTTTTT
TRBJ1-4	-	-	TRBV5-8	CASSLRDPQLYYGEKLFF	TGTGCCAGCAGCCTCCGGGACCCTCAGCTTTATTATGGTGAAAAACTGTTTTTT
TRBJ1-6	-	TRBD1	TRBV6-1	CASSVRRVGQAFSPLHF	TGTGCCAGCAGTGTTCGGCGGGTCGGACAGGCCTTTTCACCCCTCCACTTT
TRBJ1-1	-	-	TRBV25-1	CASSDTMNTEAFF	TGTGCCAGCAGTGACACTATGAACACTGAAGCTTTCTTT
TRBJ1-5	few	-	TRBV18	CASSAGNSNQPQHF	TGTGCCAGCTCAGCGGGAAACAGCAATCAGCCCCAGCATTTT
TRBJ2-2	-	TRBD1	TRBV13	CASSLRPTGAEGGELFF	TGTGCCAGCAGCTTAAGGCCCACAGGGGCCGAGGGCGGGGAGCTGTTTTTT
TRBJ1-6	-	-	TRBV7-2	CASSLGPLISPLHF	TGTGCCAGCAGCTTGGGACCCTTAATTTCACCCCTCCACTTT
TRBJ1-1	-	-	TRBV3-1/TRBV3-2	CASSPSPVDTEAFF	TGTGCCAGCAGCCCCAGTCCAGTGGACACTGAAGCTTTCTTT
TRBJ1-2	-	TRBD1	TRBV6-5	CASSQGTGPYGYTF	TGTGCCAGCAGCCAAGGGACAGGGCCCTATGGCTACACCTTC
TRBJ1-6	-	-	TRBV7-9	CASSLDHNNSPLHF	TGTGCCAGCAGCTTAGACCATAATAATTCACCCCTCCACTTT
TRBJ2-7	-	-	TRBV9	CASSVGDILPYEQYF	TGTGCCAGCAGCGTAGGGGACATCTTACCCTACGAGCAGTACTTC
TRBJ1-3	-	-	TRBV5-1	CASSRDSGNTIYF	TGCGCCAGCAGCAGGGACTCTGGAAACACCATATATTTT
TRBJ2-4	-	TRBD2	TRBV27	CASRGRAITLAKNIQYF	TGTGCCAGCAGGGGGAGGGCCATCACCCTAGCCAAAAACATTCAGTACTTC
TRBJ2-5	-	-	TRBV14	CASSQSYAGTAPIETQYF	TGTGCCAGCAGCCAAAGCTACGCGGGAACAGCCCCAATTGAGACCCAGTACTTC
TRBJ2-1	-	TRBD2	TRBV19	CASSSWTSGGSNEQFF	TGTGCCAGTAGTAGCTGGACTAGCGGCGGTTCTAATGAGCAGTTCTTC
TRBJ2-7	once	-	TRBV25-1	CATSEGGEQYF	TGTGCCACCAGTGAAGGAGGCGAGCAGTACTTC
TRBJ2-5	-	-	TRBV14	CASSQLKGNWETQYF	TGTGCCAGCAGCCAGCTCAAGGGAAATTGGGAGACCCAGTACTTC
TRBJ2-1	once	TRBD1	TRBV5-4	CASSSTGGLYNEQFF	TGTGCCAGCAGCTCGACAGGGGGCCTCTACAATGAGCAGTTCTTC
TRBJ1-1	-	TRBD1	TRBV24-1	CATSDQGDTEAFF	TGTGCCACCAGTGATCAGGGGGACACTGAAGCTTTCTTT
TRBJ2-2	-	-	TRBV7-3	CASSLGRGAHTGELFF	TGTGCCAGCAGCTTGGGACGGGGGGCCCACACCGGGGAGCTGTTTTTT
TRBJ2-1	-	-	TRBV6-5	CASTRPDNEQFF	TGTGCCAGCACTCGTCCGGACAATGAGCAGTTCTTC
TRBJ2-7	-	-	TRBV21-1	CASSKALRGYEQYF	TGTGCCAGCAGCAAAGCCCTCCGGGGTTACGAGCAGTACTTC
TRBJ2-2	many	TRBD2	TRBV10-2	CASSERGGEGGELFF	TGCGCCAGCAGTGAACGCGGGGGGGAAGGCGGGGAGCTGTTTTTT
TRBJ2-7	-	TRBD1	TRBV6-1	CASSERDRGTALYEQYF	TGTGCCAGCAGTGAACGGGACAGAGGGACAGCCCTGTACGAGCAGTACTTC
TRBJ1-4	-	-	TRBV7-2	CASSSQTAPNEKLFF	TGTGCCAGCAGCTCCCAGACAGCTCCTAATGAAAAACTGTTTTTT
TRBJ2-7	-	TRBD1	TRBV15	CATSRGRTGVDEQYF	TGTGCCACCAGCAGAGGCCGGACAGGGGTCGACGAGCAGTACTTC
TRBJ2-1	-	-	TRBV7-9	CASSFRISEQFF	TGTGCCAGCAGCTTCCGGATATCCGAGCAGTTCTTC
TRBJ2-5	-	-	TRBV9	CASSPKPGETQYF	TGTGCCAGCAGCCCGAAGCCCGGGGAGACCCAGTACTTC
TRBJ1-1	once	-	TRBV6-2/TRBV6-3	CASSRRDVNTEAFF	TGTGCCAGCAGCCGTCGGGACGTGAACACTGAAGCTTTCTTT
TRBJ2-3	-	TRBD2	TRBV2	CASSENSGGAYTQYF	TGTGCCAGCAGTGAAAATAGCGGGGGGGCCTATACGCAGTATTTT
TRBJ1-5	-	TRBD1	TRBV3-1/TRBV3-2	CASSQDTGVMQPQHF	TGTGCCAGCAGCCAAGATACAGGGGTTATGCAGCCCCAGCATTTT
TRBJ2-6	-	-	TRBV3-1/TRBV3-2	CASSQTIARFTGSGANVLTF	TGTGCCAGCAGCCAAACCATCGCAAGGTTTACGGGTTCTGGGGCCAACGTCCTGACTTTC